Listed here are 4 T cell receptor beta chains from one sample, sequenced in a study of T cells and Merkel cell carcinoma outcomes. The assay was immunoSEQ multiplex PCR, and TCRdb's table has in-frame clones only and misses some. The sample carries some 1,700 clones, 70% to 90% recorded once. Specimen: tumor tissue from Merkel cell carcinoma. The receptor set was obtained from a human donor with Merkel cell carcinoma.

This clone was seen only once. The rearrangement links TRBV9 to TRBJ1-4; D is uncertain. The CDR3 has 14 residues. Germline lookup yields CDR1 SGDLS and CDR2 YYNGEE. With 4 bases removed from V and 4 bases from J, the gap between germline ends came to 11 bases. In DNA form, the CDR3 reads TGTGCCAGCAGCCCAAATTGGGGTAATGAAAAACTGTTTTTT. It encodes CASSPNWGNEKLFF.

The genes are TRBV7-9 and TRBJ2-1, with D possibly being TRBD1 or TRBD2 (6 bases each). V was shortened by 6 bases and J by 4 bases, with 19 bases between the two germline ends. Germline CDR1 is SEHNR and CDR2 is FQNEAQ (reference sequence). The CDR3 runs 16 residues. The CDR3 nucleotides are TGTGCCAGCAGTCCGCGCCAGGGGAGGATTTACAATGAGCAGTTCTTC. It specifies CASSPRQGRIYNEQFF.

The chain carries TRBV5-1 and TRBJ2-7, with D possibly TRBD2 on 6 matching bases. Germline assignment: CDR1 SGHRS and CDR2 YFSETQ. The CDR3 sequence is 14 residues long. Trimming removed 1 base at V and 2 bases at J, with 10 bases between. The CDR3 loop reads CASSLNRRAYEQYF. CDR3 coding DNA: TGCGCCAGCAGCTTGAACAGGAGGGCCTACGAGCAGTACTTC.

This chain joins TRBV29-1 and TRBJ2-3, with TRBD1 matching 10 bases. CDR1 SQVTM and CDR2 ANQGSEA come from the germline V gene. V shed 4 bases, J shed 5 bases, and the junction held 6 bases outside the gene matches. The CDR3 is 14 residues long. The CDR3 DNA reads as TGCAGCGTTGTGGGACAGGGGCGTCTAGATACGCAGTATTTT. Translated: CSVVGQGRLDTQYF.